The 14 T cell receptor beta chains below come from one sample, sequenced in a study of tissue T cells after allogeneic stem cell transplantation. Assay used: immunoSEQ multiplex PCR; TCRdb lists only in-frame clones, some missing. Of around 8,000 clones listed, 30% to 35% were seen once; the top ten hold 3.3%. Time point: mouse harvest day 14 after allogeneic transplant. Mouse grafts combined 10^7 T-cell-depleted bone marrow cells with 10^6 splenic CD5+ T cells. Sequencing was carried out using skin. The source of these receptors is a female BALB/c mouse given C57BL/6 T cells with graft-versus-host disease after an allogeneic hematopoietic cell transplant.

This clone is labeled medium-sized. Mouse names are used for the genes. Coverage ceases 1 residue before the CDR3 finishes, and the germline J gene fills in the end. The J gene is TRBJ1-4, the V gene TRBV26; 8 bases align to TRBD1. V lost 6 bases, J lost 7 bases, and 1 base stayed unmatched. CDR1 is KGHPV, CDR2 FQNQEV, per germline (reference sequence). CDR3 length equals 12 residues. Partial CDR3 DNA: TGTGCCAGCAGGGACAGGGCCGAAAGATTATTT. Its translation is CASRDRAERLF. The full CDR3 sequence reads CASRDRAERLFF.

Of note for this clone: Gene names are the mouse ones. The read falls 1 residue short of the CDR3 end, and the missing part is taken from the germline J gene. The V and J genes are TRBV26 and TRBJ1-4, with 9 bases that match TRBD1. Germline V lookup: CDR1 KGHPV, CDR2 FQNQEV (reference sequence). This CDR3 has 14 residues. V trimming: 6 bases; J trimming: 7 bases; junction bases outside the gene matches: 6. CDR3 DNA, as far as it was read: TGTGCCAGCAGAACCGGGACAGGGAGCGAAAGATTATTT. This encodes CASRTGTGSERLF. The whole CDR3 protein reads CASRTGTGSERLFF.

In regard to this clone: Mouse gene names apply. The sequence runs out 1 residue before the end of the CDR3; the remainder is reconstructed from the germline J gene. The chain combines TRBV26 with TRBJ1-5; D gene unclear. Germline V gives CDR1 KGHPV, CDR2 FQNQEV (reference sequence). V lost 5 bases and J lost 0, with 8 bases in between. The CDR3 spans 14 residues. CDR3 DNA (partial): TGTGCCAGCAGTATTACTTATAACAACCAGGCTCCGCTT. Its protein product is CASSITYNNQAPL. The entire CDR3 protein is CASSITYNNQAPLF.

This clone was observed a few times. Gene names are mouse gene names. The read terminates 1 residue before the CDR3 end, so the remaining end is supplied by the germline J gene. V gene TRBV26 combines with J gene TRBJ2-7, with D perhaps TRBD1 (5 bases). This CDR3 spans 12 amino acids. From germline, CDR1 is KGHPV and CDR2 FQNQEV (reference sequence). V lost 6 bases, J lost 1 base, and 7 bases lay in between. CDR3 in amino acids: CASRDKSYEQYF. The CDR3 DNA, read in part, is TGTGCCAGCAGGGACAAATCCTATGAACAGTAC.

Of note for this clone: The gene names given are mouse names. The sequence runs out 1 residue before the end of the CDR3; the remainder is reconstructed from the germline J gene. The chain employs TRBV24 and TRBJ2-3; D remains unclear. The V end was cut by 2 bases, the J end by 1 base, with 10 bases between. In germline, CDR1 is KGHTA, CDR2 FRNEEI. CDR3 size: 15 residues. The CDR3 DNA, read in part, is TGTGCCAGCAGTCTGAAGGGCGAGGGTGCAGAAACGCTGTAT. Translated: CASSLKGEGAETLY. The CDR3 in its entirety is CASSLKGEGAETLYF.

This clone has just one count. These gene names are mouse names. The sequenced fragment ends 1 residue before the CDR3 boundary, so the rest is inferred from the germline J gene. The V and J genes are TRBV16 and TRBJ2-1; 12 bases agree with TRBD2. Germline CDR1 SGHSA, CDR2 FRNQAP. This CDR3 has 17 residues. Losses at the gene ends were 5 bases for V and 6 bases for J; bases not matched to a gene: 11. The chain's CDR3 is CASSPRDWGERGAEQFF. The covered CDR3 bases are TGTGCAAGCAGCCCCCGGGACTGGGGGGAAAGAGGTGCTGAGCAGTTC. Based on the CDR3 plus reference TRBV16 and TRBJ2-1, the full variable domain is NAGVIQTPRHKVTGKGQEATLWCEPISGHSAVFWYRQTIVQGLEFLTYFRNQAPIDDSGMPKERFSAQMPNQSHSTLKIQSTQPQDSAVYLCASSPRDWGERGAEQFFGPGTRLTVL.

On this clone: Here the gene names and germline are mouse. The read terminates 1 residue before the CDR3 end, so the remaining end is supplied by the germline J gene. J is TRBJ2-2 and V is TRBV31; 10 bases match TRBD1. CDR1 is GKSSPN, CDR2 SITVG, per germline. With 4 bases clipped from V and 4 bases from J, the junction kept 6 bases outside the gene matches. This CDR3 comprises 15 residues. CDR3 bases read: TGTGCCTGGACTCGGACAGGGGGAAGCACCGGGCAGCTCTAC. Amino acid sequence: CAWTRTGGSTGQLY. The whole CDR3 sequence reads CAWTRTGGSTGQLYF. Variable domain in full (rest from reference TRBV31 and TRBJ2-2): AQTIHQWPVAEIKAVGSPLSLGCTIKGKSSPNLYWYWQATGGTLQQLFYSITVGQVESVVQLNLSASRPKDDQFILSTEKLLLSHSGFYLCAWTRTGGSTGQLYFGEGSKLTVL.

As for this clone: Any gene name here is a mouse gene name. Partial CDR3 DNA: TGTGCCAGCAGCTTAATCTGGGGGCGTAGTCAAAACACCTTGTAC. Protein product: CASSLIWGRSQNTLY. Given in full, the CDR3 is CASSLIWGRSQNTLYF. The V gene is TRBV3, the J gene TRBJ2-4; perhaps TRBD2 as D (7 bases). Read coverage stops 1 residue before the CDR3 terminus; the germline J gene supplies the remainder. The V end was cut by 2 bases, the J end by 0 bases, with 12 bases between. The germline gives CDR1 SNHLY, CDR2 FYNGKV (reference sequence). The CDR3 sequence is 16 residues long.

There are a few counts of this clone. Gene names and germline match the mouse. The sequence runs out 1 residue before the end of the CDR3; the remainder is reconstructed from the germline J gene. J is TRBJ2-1 and V is TRBV26; unclear D gene. Trimming pared 3 bases from V and 3 bases from J, leaving 6 bases between. The CDR3 has 13 amino acids. In germline, CDR1 is KGHPV, CDR2 FQNQEV (reference sequence). CDR3 in amino acids: CASSLGFYAEQFF. The DNA read from the CDR3 is TGTGCCAGCAGTCTAGGGTTCTATGCTGAGCAGTTC.

The sample holds a few counts of this clone. Germline and genes: mouse. Read sequence stops 1 residue before the CDR3 end, and the germline J gene provides the missing end. The chain is built from TRBV17 and TRBJ2-1; 10 nucleotides line up with TRBD2. Germline CDR1 is MNHDT and CDR2 is YYDKIL. The V segment lost 1 base and the J segment 3 bases; nucleotides outside the gene matches: 3. This CDR3 has 16 residues. Partial CDR3 DNA: TGTGCTAGCAGTAGAGCTGGGGGGGCGGGCTATGCTGAGCAGTTC. This encodes CASSRAGGAGYAEQF. The full-length CDR3 reads as CASSRAGGAGYAEQFF.

In regard to this clone: Gene names are mouse gene names. The read halts 1 residue ahead of the CDR3 end, with the missing end drawn from the germline J gene. This sequence joins TRBV23 and TRBJ2-7; TRBD2, the table's D call, lacks a check against the DNA. CDR1 is KGHTA and CDR2 is FQNQQP in the germline V gene. The CDR3 runs 15 residues. The part of the CDR3 DNA that was read is TGCTCCAGCAGTCAATCCCGGACTGGGGGGTATGAACAGTAC. It codes for CSSSQSRTGGYEQY. The complete CDR3 protein is CSSSQSRTGGYEQYF.

This clone is deemed medium-sized (0.01 to 0.1%). The listed genes are named as in mouse. The CDR3 extends 1 residue past the end of the read, so its final part is completed from the germline J gene. The V and J genes are TRBV26 and TRBJ1-1; D unclear. The length of the CDR3 is 14 residues. From germline, CDR1 is KGHPV and CDR2 FQNQEV (reference sequence). Trimming shortened V by 3 bases and J by 0 bases, and 8 bases separated the two germline ends. CDR3 in amino acids: CASSLFLANTEVFF. CDR3 bases read: TGTGCCAGCAGTCTTTTCCTTGCAAACACAGAAGTCTTC.

About this clone itself: Here the gene names and germline are mouse. The read stops 1 residue short of the end of the CDR3; the missing end is completed from the germline J gene. This chain uses TRBV14 with TRBJ1-1, with a weak D call TRBD1 (5 bases). CDR3 length: 14 residues. V was shortened by 1 base and J by 0 bases, with 7 bases between the two germline ends. CDR1 is SGHDT, CDR2 FRDEAV, per germline. Partial CDR3 DNA: TGTGCCAGCAGTTTCGGGGGATCAAACACAGAAGTCTTC. Translated: CASSFGGSNTEVF. The whole CDR3 region reads CASSFGGSNTEVFF.

The table lists this clone with a few counts. Genes here carry mouse names. The read falls 1 residue short of the CDR3 end, and the missing part is taken from the germline J gene. V gene TRBV20 combines with J gene TRBJ1-4; D is unclear. With 3 bases removed from V and 3 bases from J, the gap between germline ends came to 5 bases. The CDR3 has 12 amino acids. Germline V gene data show CDR1 as GFQATS and CDR2 as STVNSAI. The covered CDR3 bases are TGTGGTGCTAGAGCAGCCAACGAAAGATTATTT. Translation: CGARAANERLF. In full, the CDR3 is CGARAANERLFF.